A single sample is the source of the 30 T cell receptor beta chains below, sequenced in a study of blood T cell repertoires in COVID-19. The data were produced by immunoSEQ multiplex PCR, yet TCRdb's version contains in-frame clones alone and is incomplete. Counted here are about 84,000 clones, around 88% occurring once; the ten biggest clones make up around two fifths. What was sequenced was peripheral blood. These TCRs come from a man older than 75 with active or convalescent COVID-19.

The genes are TRBV3-1 (or the pseudogene TRBV3-2) and TRBJ1-3; 7 nucleotides align to TRBD1. There are 15 residues in the CDR3. Germline CDR1 reads LGHDT; CDR2 reads YNNKEL (reference sequence). Unmatched junction bases numbered 2, after V lost 1 base and J lost 2 bases. Written as DNA, the CDR3 is TGTGCCAGCAGCCAAGGGACAGGAGCTGGAAACACCATATATTTT. Translation gives CASSQGTGAGNTIYF.

This sequence joins TRBV28 and TRBJ2-1, with TRBD2 identical over 11 bases. With V trimmed by 4 bases and J by 0 bases, 2 bases remained unmatched. The germline CDR1 and CDR2 sequences are MDHEN and SYDVKM. The CDR3 is 16 residues long. CDR3 protein: CASSSTSGSSYNEQFF. Here the CDR3 DNA reads TGTGCCAGCAGTTCTACTAGCGGGAGCTCCTACAATGAGCAGTTCTTC.

The DNA of the CDR3 is TGTGCCAGCTCAACTCCGGGACTAGCGGGGGGAACAGATACGCAGTATTTT. This gives the protein CASSTPGLAGGTDTQYF. The V gene is TRBV18, the J gene TRBJ2-3; 15 bases align to TRBD2. V trimming: 5 bases; J trimming: 3 bases; junction bases outside the gene matches: 6. Germline lookup yields CDR1 KGHSH and CDR2 LQKENI. The CDR3 contains 17 residues.

This sequence joins TRBV27 and TRBJ2-5, with 11 bases fitting TRBD2. Looked up from germline, CDR1 is MNHEY and CDR2 is SMNVEV (reference sequence). V was pared by 6 bases and J by 3 bases, with 0 bases of the junction left unmatched. The length of the CDR3 is 13 residues. Written as DNA, the CDR3 is TGTGCCAGCAGGGGACTAGCGGAAGAGACCCAGTACTTC. It specifies CASRGLAEETQYF.

The genes are TRBV11-3 and TRBJ2-3; D uncertain. The V gene lost 1 base and the J gene lost 6 bases, with 8 bases spanning the gap. CDR1 and CDR2 (germline): SGHNT, YENEEA. The CDR3 has 13 amino acids. CDR3: CASSLGPLDTQYF. CDR3 nucleotides: TGTGCCAGCAGCTTAGGGCCCTTGGATACGCAGTATTTT.

This chain connects TRBV3-1 (or the pseudogene TRBV3-2) to TRBJ1-5; D is undetermined. V lost 4 bases and J 10 bases, leaving 11 bases between the germline ends. This CDR3 has 12 residues. Germline CDR1 reads LGHDT; CDR2 reads YNNKEL (reference sequence). CDR3 coding DNA: TGTGCCAGCAGCCGATCAGGTGGACCCCAGCATTTT. Protein: CASSRSGGPQHF.

The V and J genes are TRBV19 and TRBJ2-5; D may be TRBD2 (5 bases). Trimming stripped 0 bases from V and 5 bases from J, with 16 bases between. Germline V gene data show CDR1 as LNHDA and CDR2 as SQIVND (reference sequence). The CDR3 loop spans 16 amino acids. The DNA of the CDR3 is TGTGCCAGTAGTATAGACTCACTCCGGGAAAGCGAGACCCAGTACTTC. Encoded protein: CASSIDSLRESETQYF. The full variable domain, in which reference TRBV19 and TRBJ2-5 provide the parts outside the CDR3, is DGGITQSPKYLFRKEGQNVTLSCEQNLNHDAMYWYRQDPGQGLRLIYYSQIVNDFQKGDIAEGYSVSREKKESFPLTVTSAQKNPTAFYLCASSIDSLRESETQYFGPGTRLLVL.

V and J are TRBV2 and TRBJ2-2; D is possibly TRBD1 (5 bases). The V end lost 6 bases, the J end lost 6 bases, and 11 bases lay between the germline ends. The CDR3 is 13 amino acids. Germline V lookup: CDR1 SNHLY, CDR2 FYNNEI. The DNA for the CDR3 is TGTGCCAGCAGGCAGGGTCCAGCCGGGGAGCTGTTTTTT. Translated: CASRQGPAGELFF.

The chain joins TRBV4-2 to TRBJ2-7; TRBD1 matches at 11 bases. Germline V gives CDR1 LGHNA, CDR2 YNFKEQ. The trim removed 1 base at V and 5 bases at J, leaving 1 base unmatched. This CDR3 contains 14 residues. The CDR3 is CASSQGTGGDEQYF. The CDR3 bases are TGTGCCAGCAGCCAAGGGACAGGGGGCGACGAGCAGTACTTC.

The CDR3 nucleotides are TGCGCCAGCAGCCAGGGGCTGATCAATCAGCCCCAGCATTTT. This translates into CASSQGLINQPQHF. The chain joins TRBV4-1 to TRBJ1-5; D is perhaps TRBD1 (5 bases). The V gene's germline CDR1 is MGHRA and CDR2 YSYEKL. The CDR3 has 14 amino acids. Trimming shortened V by 3 bases and J by 3 bases, and 9 bases separated the two germline ends.

The chain joins TRBV2 to TRBJ1-5; 7 nucleotides agree with TRBD1. V shed 7 bases and J 0 bases; nucleotides not matched to a gene: 6. The V gene's germline CDR1 is SNHLY and CDR2 FYNNEI. The CDR3 loop spans 15 amino acids. Here the CDR3 DNA reads TGTGCCAGCACCGGACAGGTCAATAGCAATCAGCCCCAGCATTTT. Amino acids: CASTGQVNSNQPQHF.

The rearrangement links TRBV6-5 to TRBJ1-2; the D is unclear. Trimming took off 2 bases at V and 2 bases at J, with 9 bases between the two ends. The germline gives CDR1 MNHEY, CDR2 SVGAGI. The CDR3 sequence is 14 residues long. The CDR3 DNA reads TGTGCCAGCAGTTACGACGACACCAACTATGGCTACACCTTC. Amino acids: CASSYDDTNYGYTF.

This clone has only one observation. The CDR3 region has the DNA TGTGCCAGCAGCGCACCCAGCGGGGACAGGGGGAATTATGGCTACACCTTC. This translates into CASSAPSGDRGNYGYTF. The chain employs TRBV9 and TRBJ1-2, with 11 bases that match TRBD1. Trimming took 3 bases from V and 5 from J; bases not matched to a gene: 12. This CDR3 has 17 amino acids. Germline V CDR1 and CDR2: SGDLS, YYNGEE.

This clone showed up just once. The rearrangement uses TRBV5-5 and TRBJ1-2; weak D call: TRBD1 (5 bases). Germline-derived CDR1 and CDR2 are SGHKS and YYEKEE (reference sequence). This CDR3 has 16 residues. The ends were cut back, 4 bases at V and 7 bases at J, with 23 bases in the middle. For the CDR3, the DNA is TGTGCCAGCAGCCTCTCGGGGGTGGCACGGGGGTCTGGCTACACCTTC. It encodes CASSLSGVARGSGYTF.

V is TRBV9 and J is TRBJ2-7; 9 nucleotides agree with TRBD1. The trim removed 3 bases at V and 5 bases at J, leaving 9 bases unmatched. This CDR3 has 15 residues. Germline loops: CDR1 SGDLS, CDR2 YYNGEE. The CDR3 reads CASSGSGTGRNEQYF. The CDR3 DNA follows: TGTGCCAGCAGCGGATCCGGGACAGGGAGGAACGAGCAGTACTTC.

This clone has a handful of counts. The CDR3, as DNA: TGCGCCAGCAGCCAAGAAGAGGCGCGGAGTCTCTATGGCTACACCTTC. It specifies CASSQEEARSLYGYTF. The chain employs TRBV4-1 and TRBJ1-2; D is ambiguous. Deletions cut 0 bases from V and 4 bases from J, with 15 bases between. The germline gives CDR1 MGHRA, CDR2 YSYEKL. The CDR3 has 16 amino acids.

V and J are TRBV7-2 and TRBJ2-7; the match to TRBD2 covers 8 bases. Looked up from germline, CDR1 is SGHTA and CDR2 is FQGNSA. This CDR3 has 15 amino acids. V gave up 6 bases and J gave up 4 bases; unmatched junction bases: 11. The CDR3 DNA reads TGTGCCAGCAGTCTCCGTACGGGAGGGCCTTACGAGCAGTACTTC. The encoded protein is CASSLRTGGPYEQYF.

This clone was counted a few times. The chain employs TRBV5-6 and TRBJ1-1; 7 nucleotides align to TRBD1. The CDR3 has 15 residues. V dropped 6 bases and J dropped 1; count of bases not matched to a gene: 9. CDR1 is SGHDT and CDR2 is YYEEEE in the germline V gene. The CDR3 reads CASTRQGGGNTEAFF. The CDR3 DNA is TGTGCCAGCACCAGACAGGGTGGGGGGAACACTGAAGCTTTCTTT.

This clone was counted a few times. The chain couples TRBV5-4 to TRBJ2-3; a weak D match, TRBD1 (5 bases). V lost 4 bases and J lost 11, with 14 bases in between. The length of the CDR3 is 12 residues. Germline values: CDR1 SGHNT, CDR2 YYREEE (reference sequence). CDR3 sequence reads: CASSSTGSQQYF. As DNA, the CDR3 is TGTGCCAGCAGCAGCACAGGTTCTCAGCAGTATTTT. The whole variable domain, remainder taken from reference TRBV5-4 and TRBJ2-3, is ETGVTQSPTHLIKTRGQQVTLRCSSQSGHNTVSWYQQALGQGPQFIFQYYREEENGRGNFPPRFSGLQFPNYSSELNVNALELDDSALYLCASSSTGSQQYFGPGTRLTVL.

This chain connects TRBV5-6 to TRBJ1-2; TRBD1 matches at 11 bases. The V segment lost 0 bases and the J segment 2 bases; nucleotides outside the gene matches: 3. This CDR3 is 16 amino acids long. Germline V lookup: CDR1 SGHDT, CDR2 YYEEEE. The CDR3 DNA reads TGTGCCAGCAGCTTGGCGGACAGGGGGCTGAACTATGGCTACACCTTC. Encoded protein: CASSLADRGLNYGYTF.

CDR3 sequence: CAINMHFEQFF. The CDR3 DNA sequence: TGTGCCATCAACATGCATTTTGAGCAGTTCTTC. V and J are TRBV2 and TRBJ2-1; D unresolved. V was cut by 10 bases and J by 9 bases, with 13 bases left in between. This CDR3 region has 11 residues. The V gene's germline CDR1 is SNHLY and CDR2 FYNNEI.

This clone was picked up a small number of times. The chain has TRBV7-8 and TRBJ2-7, with D uncertain. The germline CDR1 and CDR2 sequences are SGHVS and FQNEAQ. This CDR3 region has 11 residues. Trimming shortened V by 5 bases and J by 6 bases, and 8 bases separated the two germline ends. CDR3 sequence: CASSRFLEQYF. Here the CDR3 DNA reads TGTGCCAGCAGCCGCTTCCTCGAGCAGTACTTC.

The chain joins TRBV5-1 to TRBJ2-2, with 10 bases aligning to TRBD1. From germline, CDR1 is SGHRS and CDR2 YFSETQ. The V and J ends lost 3 bases and 3 bases, in that order; junction bases with no gene match: 5. The CDR3 extends over 16 amino acids. The CDR3 loop reads CASSWTGQGDTGELFF. The CDR3 DNA sequence: TGCGCCAGCAGCTGGACCGGACAGGGGGACACCGGGGAGCTGTTTTTT.

This chain connects TRBV6-5 to TRBJ1-2; tentatively, D is TRBD1 (6 bases). This CDR3 contains 13 residues. Germline V CDR1 and CDR2: MNHEY, SVGAGI. The V gene lost 6 bases and the J gene lost 3 bases, with 11 bases spanning the gap. The CDR3 DNA sequence: TGTGCCAGCAGGCGGAGGACAGACTATGGCTACACCTTC. Encoded protein: CASRRRTDYGYTF.

V is TRBV28 and J is TRBJ1-4, with a possible D match to TRBD1 (5 bases). The CDR3 has 13 residues. Germline lookup yields CDR1 MDHEN and CDR2 SYDVKM. Trimming removed 6 bases from V and 8 bases from J, with 13 bases in between. CDR3 nucleotide sequence: TGTGCCAGCAGGGTGGGGGGTTCGGAAAAACTGTTTTTT. This translates into CASRVGGSEKLFF. The variable domain in full, with the rest retrieved from reference TRBV28 and TRBJ1-4, is DVKVTQSSRYLVKRTGEKVFLECVQDMDHENMFWYRQDPGLGLRLIYFSYDVKMKEKGDIPEGYSVSREKKERFSLILESASTNQTSMYLCASRVGGSEKLFFGSGTQLSVL.

The genes are TRBV7-2 and TRBJ2-5; 12 bases are shared with TRBD2. There are 17 residues in the CDR3. After removal of 2 bases from V and 2 bases from J, the junction contained 6 bases not matched to a gene. Germline V gene sequence: CDR1 SGHTA, CDR2 FQGNSA. CDR3 nucleotide sequence: TGTGCCAGCAGCTTATGGAGACTAGCGGGGGTTCAAGAGACCCAGTACTTC. It yields the protein CASSLWRLAGVQETQYF.

The rearrangement joins TRBV29-1 to TRBJ2-2; 7 bases align to TRBD2. The CDR3 runs to 14 residues. CDR1 is SQVTM and CDR2 is ANQGSEA in the germline V gene. Unmatched junction bases numbered 10, after V lost 6 bases and J lost 6 bases. The CDR3 bases are TGCAGCGTCCGATGGGGGGGACGGTCCGGGGAGCTGTTTTTT. Amino acids: CSVRWGGRSGELFF.

The V and J genes are TRBV29-1 and TRBJ2-7; D is unresolved. The CDR3 contains 12 residues. CDR1 and CDR2 (germline): SQVTM, ANQGSEA. Trimming removed 3 bases at V and 0 bases at J, with 6 bases between. The CDR3 is CSVEMSSYEQYF. Written as DNA, the CDR3 is TGCAGCGTTGAGATGAGCTCCTACGAGCAGTACTTC.

The genes are TRBV25-1 and TRBJ1-6, with D tentatively TRBD1 (5 bases). The CDR3 contains 13 residues. The V end was cut by 7 bases, the J end by 10 bases, with 14 bases between. Germline values: CDR1 MGHDK, CDR2 SYGVNS. In DNA form, the CDR3 reads TGTGCCAGCACCCAGGGTCATCGATCACCCCTCCACTTT. This gives the protein CASTQGHRSPLHF.

V gene TRBV6-1 combines with J gene TRBJ2-3; 10 positions match TRBD1. Germline CDR1 is MNHNS and CDR2 is SASEGT. With 6 bases clipped from V and 5 bases from J, the junction kept 11 bases outside the gene matches. The CDR3 extends over 16 amino acids. The CDR3 loop reads CASRESDRGLGDTQYF. DNA for the CDR3: TGTGCCAGCAGGGAATCCGACAGGGGGCTTGGAGATACGCAGTATTTT.